The clone carrying this T cell receptor (beta chain) was seen a handful of times. Its antigen remains unidentified. The CDR3 consists of 13 residues. From germline, CDR1 is MRHNA and CDR2 SNTAGT. The germline V and J ends were trimmed by 4 bases and 1 base, with 7 bases remaining between them. The sample comes from a study of T cell repertoires in cytomegalovirus infection. Using its own MiXCR run on the reads, TCRdb lists one record per CDR3 protein. The table lists some 310,000 distinct CDR3 sequences, roughly 25% of them singletons. The source is a human donor in good health (CMV status not recorded). Some clones in this sample may be carry-over from other donors' samples. Sequences were derived from cultured PBMCs, sampled from culture after CMV antigen stimulation. The J gene is TRBJ1-1, the V gene TRBV6-4; no clear D gene. The CDR3 nucleotides read TGTGCCAGCAGTGTTGGGGAGAACACTGAAGCTTTCTTT. This translates into CASSVGENTEAFF.